Following are 6 T cell receptor beta chains from one sample sequenced in a study of blood T cell repertoires in COVID-19. Method: immunoSEQ multiplex PCR; TCRdb's copy keeps in-frame clones and lacks some. The table records approximately 52,000 clones, around 88% of them present only once. Sequenced input: peripheral blood. Receptor source: a man aged 55 to 70 with acute or convalescent COVID-19.

The chain uses TRBV27 and TRBJ1-3, with a tentative D call TRBD1 (5 bases). Trimming stripped 0 bases from V and 0 bases from J, with 6 bases between. This CDR3 region has 15 residues. Germline V gene data show CDR1 as MNHEY and CDR2 as SMNVEV (reference sequence). The chain's CDR3 is CASSLSGGSGNTIYF. Here the CDR3 DNA reads TGTGCCAGCAGTTTATCGGGGGGCTCTGGAAACACCATATATTTT.

The chain has TRBV11-3 and TRBJ1-1, with a tentative D call TRBD1 (6 bases). CDR3 length: 13 amino acids. Trimming removed 5 bases at V and 7 bases at J, with 14 bases between. The V gene's germline CDR1 is SGHNT and CDR2 YENEEA. The CDR3 sequence: CASSRTATGEAFF. CDR3 sequence (DNA): TGTGCCAGCAGCCGGACAGCTACAGGTGAAGCTTTCTTT.

The rearrangement joins TRBV9 to TRBJ1-1; D perhaps matches TRBD1 (6 bases). Germline CDR1 is SGDLS and CDR2 is YYNGEE. The CDR3 has 15 residues. Trimming removed 4 bases at V and 2 bases at J, with 15 bases between. This CDR3 is CASSPRTGFNTEAFF. The CDR3 DNA reads as TGTGCCAGCAGCCCCCGTACAGGGTTTAACACTGAAGCTTTCTTT.

The chain links TRBV18 to TRBJ2-2, with TRBD1 matching over 9 bases. J gave up 5 bases and V 6 bases, and 4 bases lay outside the gene matches. This CDR3 region has 14 residues. Germline CDR1 is KGHSH and CDR2 is LQKENI. The CDR3 reads CASSLGQGTGELFF. CDR3 in DNA: TGTGCCAGCTCCCTTGGACAGGGGACCGGGGAGCTGTTTTTT.

This CDR3 reads CASSLSTVGYTF. DNA of the CDR3: TGTGCCAGCAGTTTATCGACTGTCGGCTACACCTTC. V usage is TRBV28 and J usage is TRBJ1-2; D remains ambiguous. The germline gives CDR1 MDHEN, CDR2 SYDVKM. The germline V and J ends were trimmed by 1 base and 8 bases, with 8 bases remaining between them. The CDR3 is made up of 12 amino acids.

This chain uses TRBV6-5 with TRBJ2-2; the match to TRBD1 covers 9 bases. Trimming cost V 6 bases and J 4 bases; bases outside gene matches: 6. CDR3 length: 15 residues. Germline values: CDR1 MNHEY, CDR2 SVGAGI. The CDR3 DNA follows: TGTGCCAGCAGGGATCACAGGGGGCCCACCGGGGAGCTGTTTTTT. It translates to CASRDHRGPTGELFF.